Shown below are 25 T cell receptor beta chains from a single sample sequenced in a study of CD8+ T cells in alopecia areata. Sorting relied on CD4, CD8alpha, NKG2D, NKG2ACE and other markers applied to pooled cutaneous lymph node cells. RNA was extracted and reverse transcribed into cDNA as the sequencing template. The data were produced by immunoSEQ multiplex PCR, yet TCRdb's version contains in-frame clones alone and is incomplete. In total the sample includes roughly 260,000 clones, none of them seen once. Sequencing was performed on CD4+ T cells sorted from a lymph node. The source is a C3H/HeJ mouse with alopecia areata. This strain has MHC haplotype H2-k.

This clone turned up a few times. Gene names follow the mouse nomenclature. The read ends 4 residues before the CDR3 terminus; that terminus is restored from the germline J gene. V is TRBV5 and J is TRBJ2-7; 8 bases map to TRBD2. CDR3 length equals 15 residues. The germline gives CDR1 LGHNA, CDR2 YNLKQL (reference sequence). The CDR3 bases that were read are TGTGCCAGCAGCCAAGATTGGACTGGGACATAT. Translation gives CASSQDWTGTY. In full, the CDR3 reads CASSQDWTGTYEQYF.

This clone was seen a few times. Gene names follow the mouse nomenclature. The CDR3 sequence: CAWSNRQGAYAEQFF. The sequenced part of the CDR3 DNA is TGTGCCTGGAGTAATCGACAGGGGGCCTATGCT. The chain has TRBV31 and TRBJ2-1; 10 bases are a match to TRBD1. The CDR3 goes on 4 residues after the read ends, and that part is filled in from the germline J gene. Per the germline V gene, CDR1 is GKSSPN and CDR2 is SITVG. This CDR3 region has 15 residues. After removal of 2 bases from V and 3 bases from J, the junction contained 4 bases not matched to a gene.

On this clone: All gene names here are mouse names. The read falls 4 residues short of the CDR3 end, and the missing part is taken from the germline J gene. The V and J genes are TRBV13-1 and TRBJ2-1, with 9 bases that match TRBD1. CDR1 NSHNY and CDR2 SYGAGN come from the germline V gene. After removal of 1 base from V and 3 bases from J, the junction contained 5 bases not matched to a gene. This CDR3 comprises 16 residues. The CDR3 here is CASSDTGTGTYAEQFF. The part of the CDR3 DNA that was read is TGTGCCAGCAGTGATACCGGGACAGGGACCTATGCT.

This clone turned up a few times. Mouse gene names apply. With the read ending 4 residues before the CDR3 end, the germline J gene is used to fill in that end. The rearrangement uses TRBV31 and TRBJ2-2; 11 bases align to TRBD2. Trimming took 0 bases from V and 4 from J; bases not matched to a gene: 7. Germline V CDR1 and CDR2: GKSSPN, SITVG. The CDR3 length is 17 residues. CDR3 protein: CAWSLNWGGAPTGQLYF. The sequenced part of the CDR3 DNA is TGTGCCTGGAGTCTAAACTGGGGGGGCGCGCCCACCGGG.

Of note for this clone: Mouse gene names apply. From the germline J gene comes the end of the CDR3, since the read stops 4 residues before it. The chain combines TRBV1 with TRBJ2-1; 8 bases line up with TRBD1. Losses at the gene ends were 3 bases for V and 3 bases for J; bases not matched to a gene: 4. This CDR3 is built from 15 residues. Germline values: CDR1 NSQYPW, CDR2 LRSPGD (reference sequence). The CDR3 bases that were read are TGCACCTGCAGTGCGGACAGGGCGGGCTATGCT. Translated, it gives CTCSADRAGYA. The whole CDR3 is CTCSADRAGYAEQFF.

On this clone: Gene names and germline match the mouse. The read falls 4 residues short of the CDR3 end, and the missing part is taken from the germline J gene. V usage is TRBV5 and J usage is TRBJ2-7, with 8 nucleotides matching TRBD2. The CDR3 runs to 14 residues. The germline V gene encodes CDR1 LGHNA and CDR2 YNLKQL (reference sequence). The CDR3 bases that were read are TGTGCCAGCAGCCAAGTGACTGGGGCGTAT. Protein: CASSQVTGAY. Given in full, the CDR3 is CASSQVTGAYEQYF.

This clone was seen ten or more times. Mouse gene names apply. The sequence runs out 4 residues before the end of the CDR3; the remainder is reconstructed from the germline J gene. Other DNA variants within this sample encode the same CDR3. The chain recombines TRBV17 with TRBJ2-3; possible D gene TRBD1, 5 bases. Germline V lookup: CDR1 MNHDT, CDR2 YYDKIL. The CDR3 covers 15 residues. Trimming left V 3 bases short and J 0 bases short, with 10 bases between. CDR3 DNA (partial): TGTGCTAGCAGTAGGACGACAGCTAGTGCAGAA. Its protein is CASSRTTASAE. The whole CDR3 is CASSRTTASAETLYF. The full variable domain, completed using reference TRBV17 and TRBJ2-3, is DTTVKQNPRYKLARVGKPVNLICSQTMNHDTMYWYQKKPNQAPKLLLFYYDKILNREADTFEKFQSSRPNNSFCSLYIGSAGLEYSAMYLCASSRTTASAETLYFGSGTRLTVL.

This clone was seen a few times. The listed genes are named as in mouse. The sequenced fragment ends 4 residues before the CDR3 boundary, so the rest is inferred from the germline J gene. This chain uses TRBV13-1 with TRBJ1-1; 7 positions match TRBD1. The germline V gene has CDR1 NSHNY and CDR2 SYGAGN. This CDR3 spans 16 amino acids. With V trimmed by 3 bases and J by 0 bases, 8 bases remained unmatched. The sequenced CDR3 bases are TGTGCCAGCAGTGTCCGACCCGGGACAGCAAACACA. Translation gives CASSVRPGTANT. The whole CDR3 region reads CASSVRPGTANTEVFF.

This clone was seen at least ten times. All gene names here are mouse names. The missing CDR3 end, 3 residues past where the read stops, is filled in from the germline J gene. The V gene is TRBV13-1, the J gene TRBJ1-6; no firm D call. TRBJ1-6 is classed as an ORF, of uncertain function. CDR1 NSHNY and CDR2 SYGAGN come from the germline V gene. V lost 2 bases and J 3 bases, leaving 3 bases between the germline ends. The CDR3 is 13 amino acids. Incomplete CDR3 DNA: TGTGCCAGCAGTGACATCTATAATTCGCCC. It translates to CASSDIYNSP. The full CDR3 sequence reads CASSDIYNSPLYF.

Remarks on this clone: Germline and genes: mouse. The missing CDR3 end, 4 residues past where the read stops, is filled in from the germline J gene. The V gene is TRBV19, the J gene TRBJ2-7, with a weak D call TRBD1 (7 bases). The germline gives CDR1 FNHDT, CDR2 SITEND (reference sequence). The CDR3 sequence is 14 residues long. Trimming removed 1 base at V and 3 bases at J, with 11 bases between. The CDR3 reads CASSIRGPIYEQYF. CDR3 bases read: TGTGCCAGCAGTATAAGGGGGCCCATCTAT.

To note about this clone: The listed genes are named as in mouse. The CDR3 end falls 3 residues outside the read, so it is completed with the germline J gene. The rearrangement uses TRBV19 and TRBJ1-6, with TRBD1 as a possible D gene (6 bases). TRBJ1-6 has ORF status, its function being uncertain. The CDR3 covers 14 residues. From germline, CDR1 is FNHDT and CDR2 SITEND (reference sequence). Trimming removed 4 bases from V and 9 bases from J, with 14 bases in between. The chain's CDR3 is CASSAPGQISPLYF. CDR3 DNA (partial): TGTGCCAGCAGTGCCCCGGGACAAATTTCGCCC.

As for this clone: Gene names and germline match the mouse. At the DNA level, this CDR3 is encoded by other sequences in the same sample as well. The CDR3 region is CASSQTGGGYEQYF. The CDR3 DNA, read in part, is TGTGCCAGCAGCCAGACTGGGGGGGGCTAT. The chain combines TRBV5 with TRBJ2-7; 11 bases align to TRBD2. The read ends 4 residues before the CDR3 terminus; that terminus is restored from the germline J gene. The trim removed 3 bases at V and 3 bases at J, leaving 1 base unmatched. Germline V gene data show CDR1 as LGHNA and CDR2 as YNLKQL (reference sequence). The CDR3 sequence is 14 residues long.

To note about this clone: Germline and genes: mouse. The CDR3 end falls 4 residues outside the read, so it is completed with the germline J gene. Other DNA sequences in this sample translate to the same CDR3. The chain uses TRBV13-1 and TRBJ2-3; 7 nucleotides line up with TRBD1. The CDR3 extends over 15 amino acids. Germline CDR1 and CDR2: NSHNY and SYGAGN. Trimming at V came to 1 base and at J to 0 bases, leaving 2 bases not matched to a gene. Partial CDR3 DNA: TGTGCCAGCAGTGATCGGGACAGTAGTGCAGAA. Translating gives CASSDRDSSAE. In full, the CDR3 is CASSDRDSSAETLYF.

Concerning this clone itself: Gene names follow the mouse nomenclature. The read ends 4 residues before the CDR3 terminus; that terminus is restored from the germline J gene. The chain joins TRBV17 to TRBJ2-5, with 10 bases lining up with TRBD2. Germline CDR1 reads MNHDT; CDR2 reads YYDKIL. V lost 3 bases and J lost 2; bases outside the gene matches: 2. The CDR3 length is 15 residues. CDR3 DNA (partial): TGTGCTAGCAGTAGTACTGGGGGGGTCCAAGAC. Its protein product is CASSSTGGVQD. The CDR3, in full, reads CASSSTGGVQDTQYF.

Details on this clone: Gene and germline names: mouse. The CDR3 end is not reached by the read, which stops 4 residues before it; the germline J gene fills it in. This chain connects TRBV1 to TRBJ2-1, with 7 bases aligning to TRBD1. The CDR3 is 15 amino acids. V lost 4 bases to trimming and J lost 2 bases; unmatched junction nucleotides: 5. Germline V gene sequence: CDR1 NSQYPW, CDR2 LRSPGD (reference sequence). CDR3 residues: CTCSGSGTDYAEQFF. The sequenced part of the CDR3 DNA is TGCACCTGCAGTGGCTCCGGGACAGACTATGCT.

As for this clone: The genes are named according to mouse. Read coverage stops 4 residues before the CDR3 terminus; the germline J gene supplies the remainder. The identical CDR3 is also encoded by other nucleotide sequences in the sample. The rearrangement joins TRBV1 to TRBJ2-1; 11 bases match TRBD2. J lost 3 bases, V lost 3 bases, and 4 bases had no gene match. The germline CDR1 and CDR2 sequences are NSQYPW and LRSPGD (reference sequence). The CDR3 is made up of 16 amino acids. Here the CDR3 reads CTCSAPGTGGYAEQFF. The CDR3 DNA, read in part, is TGCACCTGCAGTGCGCCCGGGACTGGGGGCTATGCT.

Comment on this clone: Germline and genes: mouse. The read comes to an end 4 residues before the CDR3 does, leaving the germline J gene to fill in the end. This same CDR3 is encoded by further DNA sequences in the sample. This rearrangement joins TRBV19 to TRBJ2-5; weak D call: TRBD1 (5 bases). The CDR3 extends over 13 amino acids. V gave up 6 bases and J gave up 0 bases, with 8 bases separating them. Germline CDR1 is FNHDT and CDR2 is SITEND (reference sequence). This CDR3 reads CASKRGNQDTQYF. Incomplete CDR3 DNA: TGTGCCAGCAAAAGGGGTAACCAAGAC.

Regarding this clone: Genes here carry mouse names. The read falls 4 residues short of the CDR3 end, and the missing part is taken from the germline J gene. V usage is TRBV19 and J usage is TRBJ2-5; no firm D call. Germline V gene lookup returns CDR1 FNHDT and CDR2 SITEND (reference sequence). Trimming left V 4 bases short and J 0 bases short, with 12 bases between. The CDR3 is 15 residues long. This chain's CDR3 is CASSPQTINQDTQYF. Partial CDR3 DNA: TGTGCCAGCAGTCCCCAAACAATTAACCAAGAC.

This clone was counted a few times. Mouse germline and gene names are used. The read finishes 4 residues shy of the CDR3 end, and the germline J gene is used to complete it. V and J are TRBV5 and TRBJ1-2; D may be TRBD1 (5 bases). V shed 0 bases and J shed 0 bases, with 8 bases lying between them. This CDR3 region has 15 residues. Germline CDR1 is LGHNA and CDR2 is YNLKQL (reference sequence). CDR3 amino acids: CASSQEPGTNSDYTF. The part of the CDR3 DNA that was read is TGTGCCAGCAGCCAAGAGCCAGGGACAAACTCC.

Regarding this clone: The gene names given are mouse names. The read ends 4 residues shy of where the CDR3 ends; the end is completed using the germline J gene. Other DNA sequences from this sample encode an identical CDR3 as well. The chain is built from TRBV13-2 and TRBJ1-1; perhaps TRBD1 as D (6 bases). Per germline, CDR1 NNHNN and CDR2 SYGAGS (reference sequence). The CDR3 loop spans 15 amino acids. The V end was cut by 0 bases, the J end by 0 bases, with 9 bases between. CDR3 bases read: TGTGCCAGCGGTGATGCAGGGACAACAAACACA. Residues: CASGDAGTTNT. The whole CDR3 protein reads CASGDAGTTNTEVFF.

As to this clone: Genes and germline come from the mouse. The read ends 4 residues shy of where the CDR3 ends; the end is completed using the germline J gene. The chain joins TRBV13-2 to TRBJ2-7, with 10 bases matching TRBD2. This CDR3 spans 14 amino acids. Germline V gene sequence: CDR1 NNHNN, CDR2 SYGAGS (reference sequence). The CDR3 loop reads CASGESGLGYEQYF. The part of the CDR3 DNA that was read is TGTGCCAGCGGTGAGTCGGGACTGGGGTAT.

As for this clone: The genes and germline here are from mouse. The CDR3 goes on 4 residues after the read ends, and that part is filled in from the germline J gene. The rearrangement joins TRBV13-1 to TRBJ1-2; 7 bases line up with TRBD1. Germline assignment: CDR1 NSHNY and CDR2 SYGAGN. The CDR3 is 14 amino acids. CDR3 sequence: CASRAGTENSDYTF. The CDR3 bases that were read are TGTGCCAGCAGGGCCGGGACAGAGAATTCC.

A word on this clone: Gene labels here are mouse ones. The CDR3 end falls 4 residues outside the read, so it is completed with the germline J gene. The chain links TRBV14 to TRBJ2-7; 8 bases agree with TRBD1. V was pared by 2 bases and J by 3 bases, with 7 bases of the junction left unmatched. Germline V gene data show CDR1 as SGHDT and CDR2 as FRDEAV. This CDR3 comprises 15 residues. CDR3: CASSLPGTGLYEQYF. CDR3 DNA, as far as it was read: TGTGCCAGCAGTTTACCAGGGACAGGCCTCTAT.

This clone was seen a handful of times. Mouse gene names and germline throughout. The CDR3 is cut off 4 residues early in the read; its end comes from the germline J gene. The chain is built from TRBV13-1 and TRBJ2-3; 10 bases map to TRBD2. Trimming at V came to 7 bases and at J to 1 base, leaving 6 bases not matched to a gene. The CDR3 covers 15 residues. Per germline, CDR1 NSHNY and CDR2 SYGAGN. CDR3 loop: CASEMGLGRAETLYF. Partial CDR3 DNA: TGTGCCAGCGAAATGGGACTGGGGCGTGCAGAA.

This clone was seen more than once but under ten times. Genes and germline come from the mouse. The read ends 3 residues shy of where the CDR3 ends; the end is completed using the germline J gene. The genes are TRBV5 and TRBJ1-6; D perhaps matches TRBD1 (6 bases). TRBJ1-6 qualifies as an ORF whose function is uncertain. The V gene's germline CDR1 is LGHNA and CDR2 YNLKQL (reference sequence). V shed 0 bases and J shed 7 bases, with 10 bases lying between them. This CDR3 region has 15 residues. CDR3 residues: CASSQDGDKNSPLYF. The CDR3 bases that were read are TGTGCCAGCAGCCAAGATGGGGACAAAAATTCGCCC.